Sequencing of this T cell receptor (beta chain) was carried out in a study of T cells in Graves' hyperthyroidism and ophthalmopathy. Patients with ophthalmopathy all had a Clinical Activity Score of at least 3, a NOSPECS grade of at least 4 and duration under 3 months. Lactation, pregnancy, other autoimmune disease or uncontrolled infection excluded patients. Amplification of TCR beta CDR3 regions was performed using RNA transcripts as template. Initially, a first-round RT-PCR of the TCR CDR3 employed the HTBI primer set. TCRdb reprocessed the multiplex PCR reads via MiXCR and lists one record per CDR3 protein. The sample includes around 600,000 distinct CDR3 sequences, roughly 15% of them seen just once. Material for sequencing was blood. The TCR was taken from a woman between 40 and 55 years old with Graves' ophthalmopathy.

This CDR3 is CASSIGSGDLYEQYF. The DNA of the CDR3 is TGTGCCAGTAGTATAGGGTCAGGAGACCTCTACGAGCAGTACTTC. This chain connects TRBV19 to TRBJ2-7; D not resolved. The CDR3 totals 15 residues. Germline lookup yields CDR1 LNHDA and CDR2 SQIVND (reference sequence). V lost 1 base and J 3 bases, leaving 13 bases between the germline ends.